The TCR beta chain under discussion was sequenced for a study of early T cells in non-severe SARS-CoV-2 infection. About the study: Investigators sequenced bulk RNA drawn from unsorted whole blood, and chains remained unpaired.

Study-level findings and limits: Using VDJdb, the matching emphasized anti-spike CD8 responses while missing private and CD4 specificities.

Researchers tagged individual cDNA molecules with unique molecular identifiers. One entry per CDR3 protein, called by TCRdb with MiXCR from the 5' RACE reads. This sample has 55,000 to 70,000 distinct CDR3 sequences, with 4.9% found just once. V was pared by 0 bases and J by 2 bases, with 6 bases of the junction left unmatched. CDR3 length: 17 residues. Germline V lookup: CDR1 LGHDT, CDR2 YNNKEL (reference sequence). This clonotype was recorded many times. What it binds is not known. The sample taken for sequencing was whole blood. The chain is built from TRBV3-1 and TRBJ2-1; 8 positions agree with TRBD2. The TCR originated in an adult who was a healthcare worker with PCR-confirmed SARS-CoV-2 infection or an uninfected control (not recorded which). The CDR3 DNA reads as TGTGCCAGCAGCCAAGATGTTACTAGCGGAACCTACAATGAGCAGTTCTTC. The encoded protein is CASSQDVTSGTYNEQFF.